A selection of T cell receptor beta chains follows, all from one sample in a study of blood T cell repertoires in COVID-19. The assay was immunoSEQ multiplex PCR, and TCRdb's table has in-frame clones only and misses some. The table lists roughly 300,000 clones, approximately 84% of them singletons. The source material was peripheral blood. The receptor set was obtained from a human donor with COVID-19, enrolled during active disease. The donor label of this sample is uncertain. Each CDR3 is given with its conserved first and last residue. D genes are given only for firm matches. Expanded clones are given a class, and other clones once, few, many or no size at all.

>NA|TRBJ1-1|TRBV7-3|14|NA
TGTGCCAGCAGCTTAAATCCCCGGGGGACTGAAGCTTTCTTT
CASSLNPRGTEAFF
>few|TRBJ1-5|TRBV19|18|TRBD1
TGTGCCAGTTCACCGGGACAGGGGGCGCAAGCCCGCAATCAGCCCCAGCATTTT
CASSPGQGAQARNQPQHF
>NA|TRBJ1-1|TRBV19|14|TRBD1
TGTGCCAGTAGTACGACAGGGGGGAACACTGAAGCTTTCTTT
CASSTTGGNTEAFF
>NA|TRBJ1-3|TRBV7-9|16|TRBD1
TGTGCCAGCAGCCCCCTCCGGACAGGGTTCGGAAACACCATATATTTT
CASSPLRTGFGNTIYF
>NA|TRBJ2-3|TRBV11-3|16|TRBD2
TGTGCCAGCAGCGTATCAGCGGGAGGTAGCACAGATACGCAGTATTTT
CASSVSAGGSTDTQYF
>NA|TRBJ2-1|TRBV11-2|15|TRBD2
TGTGCCAGCAGCAACCAGCGGGAGGCCTACAATGAGCAGTTCTTC
CASSNQREAYNEQFF
>NA|TRBJ2-1|TRBV11-1|16|TRBD2
TGTGCCAGCAGCTCCCCCGGGACTAGCGGGAGGGCCGAGCAGTTCTTC
CASSSPGTSGRAEQFF
>NA|TRBJ2-5|TRBV7-6|18|TRBD2
TGTGCCAGCAGCCCGACCGGACTAGCGGGAGTGTTCACAGAGACCCAGTACTTC
CASSPTGLAGVFTETQYF
>NA|TRBJ2-1|TRBV3-1/TRBV3-2|15|TRBD2
TGTGCCAGCAGCGCTCAGGGACTAGCGGGAGGGACGCAGTTCTTC
CASSAQGLAGGTQFF
>NA|TRBJ1-2|TRBV19|14|NA
TGTGCCAGTAGCTCACCGGGGGTTTGGCATGGCTACACCTTC
CASSSPGVWHGYTF
>NA|TRBJ1-3|TRBV6-5|15|NA
TGTGCCAGCAGCTACGACGGGGGCTCTGGAAACACCATATATTTT
CASSYDGGSGNTIYF
>once|TRBJ2-1|TRBV3-1/TRBV3-2|15|TRBD2
TGTGCCAGCAGCCCACTAGCGGGAGCTTTCCATGAGCAGTTCTTC
CASSPLAGAFHEQFF
>NA|TRBJ2-7|TRBV11-2|15|TRBD2
TGTGCCAGCAGCTTAGCGGGAGGCCTATCCTACGAGCAGTACTTC
CASSLAGGLSYEQYF
>NA|TRBJ1-1|TRBV24-1|15|TRBD1
TGTGCCACCAGTGAAAGGACAGGGCCCCGGATCCCGGCTTTCTTT
CATSERTGPRIPAFF
>NA|TRBJ2-7|TRBV6-2/TRBV6-3|12|TRBD2
TGTGCCAGCAGTCCGACTAGCGGCGAGCAGTACTTC
CASSPTSGEQYF
>NA|TRBJ1-2|TRBV19|15|NA
TGTGCCAGTAGTATAGAAGGGGGTTTCGGCTATGGCTACACCTTC
CASSIEGGFGYGYTF
>NA|TRBJ1-3|TRBV9|16|NA
TGTGCCAGCAGCATCAAGGAGGGATCTTCTGGAAACACCATATATTTT
CASSIKEGSSGNTIYF
>NA|TRBJ1-5|TRBV7-2|14|NA
TGTGCCAGCAGCTCCCGGGACAACAATCAGCCCCAGCATTTT
CASSSRDNNQPQHF
>NA|TRBJ2-3|TRBV7-2|15|NA
TGTGCCAGCAGTTCCCAGGGGCCCACCACAGATACGCAGTATTTT
CASSSQGPTTDTQYF
>NA|TRBJ1-4|TRBV9|19|NA
TGTGCCAGCAGCGCGGGAGCGTGGACCAGGCGAAAGACTAATGAAAAACTGTTTTTT
CASSAGAWTRRKTNEKLFF
>NA|TRBJ1-5|TRBV2|16|NA
TGTGCCAGCAGTGATATGCGTGCGACAGTCAATCAGCCCCAGCATTTT
CASSDMRATVNQPQHF
>NA|TRBJ2-3|TRBV7-9|16|NA
TGTGCCAGCAGCTTCGGGCTAGCCAGAGGCCAAGATACGCAGTATTTT
CASSFGLARGQDTQYF
>NA|TRBJ2-5|TRBV3-1/TRBV3-2|14|TRBD1
TGTGCCAGCAGCTCTGACAGGGGGCGAGAGACCCAGTACTTC
CASSSDRGRETQYF
>NA|TRBJ2-7|TRBV4-2|14|NA
TGTGCCAGCAGCCGAGAACAGGGAAGGTACGAGCAGTACTTC
CASSREQGRYEQYF
>NA|TRBJ2-5|TRBV19|14|TRBD1
TGTGCCAGTAGCGTTCAGGGGGCCGGAGAGACCCAGTACTTC
CASSVQGAGETQYF
>NA|TRBJ2-3|TRBV7-2|17|NA
TGTGCCAGCAGCTTACGTTCGGCGGGGCTTAGCACAGATACGCAGTATTTT
CASSLRSAGLSTDTQYF